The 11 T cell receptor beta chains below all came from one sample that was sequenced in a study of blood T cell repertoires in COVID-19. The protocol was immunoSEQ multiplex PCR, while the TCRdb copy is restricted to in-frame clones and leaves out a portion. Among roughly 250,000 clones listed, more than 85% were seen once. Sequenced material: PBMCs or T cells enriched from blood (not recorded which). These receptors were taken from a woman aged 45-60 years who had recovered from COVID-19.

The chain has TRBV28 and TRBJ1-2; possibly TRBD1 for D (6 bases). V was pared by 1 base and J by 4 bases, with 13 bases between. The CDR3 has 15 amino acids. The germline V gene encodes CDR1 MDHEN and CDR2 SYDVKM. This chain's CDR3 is CASSLSSQGTYGYTF. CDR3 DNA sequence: TGTGCCAGCAGTTTATCTAGCCAGGGGACCTATGGCTACACCTTC.

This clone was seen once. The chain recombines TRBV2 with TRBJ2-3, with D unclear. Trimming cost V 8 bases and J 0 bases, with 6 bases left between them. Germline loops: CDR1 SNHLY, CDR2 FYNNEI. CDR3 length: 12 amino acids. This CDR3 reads CASSESTDTQYF. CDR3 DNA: TGTGCCAGCTCGGAGAGCACAGATACGCAGTATTTT.

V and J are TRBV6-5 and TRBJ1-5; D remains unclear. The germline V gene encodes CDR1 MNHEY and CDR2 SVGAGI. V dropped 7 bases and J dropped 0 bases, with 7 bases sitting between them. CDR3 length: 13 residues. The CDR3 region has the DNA TGTGCCAGCACTACAGTTAGCAATCAGCCCCAGCATTTT. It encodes CASTTVSNQPQHF.

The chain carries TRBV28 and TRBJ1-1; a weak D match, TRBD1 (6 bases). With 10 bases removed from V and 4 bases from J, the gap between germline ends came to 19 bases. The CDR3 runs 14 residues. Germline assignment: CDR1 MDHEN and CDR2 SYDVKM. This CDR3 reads CATSDGGAVTEAFF. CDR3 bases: TGTGCCACCTCCGACGGGGGGGCGGTCACTGAAGCTTTCTTT.

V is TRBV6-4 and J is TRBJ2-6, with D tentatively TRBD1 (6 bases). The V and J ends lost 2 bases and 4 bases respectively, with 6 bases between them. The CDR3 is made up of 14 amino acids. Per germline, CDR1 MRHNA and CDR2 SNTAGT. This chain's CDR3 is CASSDQGGANVLTF. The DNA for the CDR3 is TGTGCCAGCAGTGACCAGGGGGGGGCCAACGTCCTGACTTTC.

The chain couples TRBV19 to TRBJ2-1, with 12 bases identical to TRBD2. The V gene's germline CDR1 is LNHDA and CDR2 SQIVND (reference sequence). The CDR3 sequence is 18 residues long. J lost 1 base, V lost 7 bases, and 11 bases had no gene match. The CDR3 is CASMVLAGGPSSYNEQFF. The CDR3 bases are TGTGCCAGTATGGTACTAGCGGGAGGACCTAGTTCCTACAATGAGCAGTTCTTC.

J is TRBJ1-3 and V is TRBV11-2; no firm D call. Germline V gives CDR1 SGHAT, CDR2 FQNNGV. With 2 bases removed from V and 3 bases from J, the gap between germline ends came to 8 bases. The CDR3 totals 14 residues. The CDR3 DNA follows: TGTGCCAGCAGCTTATCAGCGTTTGGAAACACCATATATTTT. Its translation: CASSLSAFGNTIYF.

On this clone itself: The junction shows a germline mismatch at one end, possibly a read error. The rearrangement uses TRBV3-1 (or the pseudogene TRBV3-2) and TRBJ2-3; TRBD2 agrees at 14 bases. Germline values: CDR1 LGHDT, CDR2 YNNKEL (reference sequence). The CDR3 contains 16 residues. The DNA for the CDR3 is TGTGCCAGCAGCCTCGGGACTAGCGGGAGCTCTAGGACGCAGTGTTTT. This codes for CASSLGTSGSSRTQCF.

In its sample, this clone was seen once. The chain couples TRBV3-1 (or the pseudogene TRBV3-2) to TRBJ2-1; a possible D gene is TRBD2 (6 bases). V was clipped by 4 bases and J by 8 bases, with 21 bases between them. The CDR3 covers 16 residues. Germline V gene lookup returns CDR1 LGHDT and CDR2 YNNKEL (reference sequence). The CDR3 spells CASSLGLPSGGYEQFF. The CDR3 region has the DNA TGTGCCAGCAGCCTGGGACTCCCTTCCGGGGGATATGAGCAGTTCTTC.

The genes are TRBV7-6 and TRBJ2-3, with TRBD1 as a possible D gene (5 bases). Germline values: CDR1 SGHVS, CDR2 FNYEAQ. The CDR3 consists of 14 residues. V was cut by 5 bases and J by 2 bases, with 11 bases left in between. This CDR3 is CASSTGAFTDTQYF. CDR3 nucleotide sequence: TGTGCCAGCAGCACTGGGGCTTTCACAGATACGCAGTATTTT.

As DNA, the CDR3 is TGTGCCAGCAGTGCGGGACACGGATTCGGTTATGGCTACACCTTC. Protein sequence: CASSAGHGFGYGYTF. This chain links TRBV2 with TRBJ1-2; TRBD1 is a possible D gene (6 bases). CDR1 is SNHLY, CDR2 FYNNEI, per germline. V shed 4 bases and J shed 5 bases, with 17 bases lying between them. This CDR3 comprises 15 residues.